This T cell receptor (beta chain) was sequenced for a study of cytomegalovirus exposure and HLA in healthy donors. Vbeta (60) and Jbeta (13) primers were used in the PCR. Sequenced by immunoSEQ multiplex PCR; TCRdb stores in-frame clones only, minus some. The sample has around 170,000 clones; 79% are singletons. The CDR3 extends over 13 amino acids. V lost 5 bases and J lost 8, with 13 bases in between. Germline loops: CDR1 LNHDA, CDR2 SQIVND (reference sequence). The chain combines TRBV19 with TRBJ1-5; D possibly corresponds to TRBD1 (6 bases). This TCR was sampled from a woman aged 40 to 50 in good health and CMV-seronegative. The source material was PBMCs. This CDR3 reads CASSSQGLEPQHF. The CDR3 DNA reads TGTGCCAGTAGTTCACAGGGCCTAGAGCCCCAGCATTTT. Full variable domain (rest looked up from reference TRBV19 and TRBJ1-5): DGGITQSPKYLFRKEGQNVTLSCEQNLNHDAMYWYRQDPGQGLRLIYYSQIVNDFQKGDIAEGYSVSREKKESFPLTVTSAQKNPTAFYLCASSSQGLEPQHFGDGTRLSIL.